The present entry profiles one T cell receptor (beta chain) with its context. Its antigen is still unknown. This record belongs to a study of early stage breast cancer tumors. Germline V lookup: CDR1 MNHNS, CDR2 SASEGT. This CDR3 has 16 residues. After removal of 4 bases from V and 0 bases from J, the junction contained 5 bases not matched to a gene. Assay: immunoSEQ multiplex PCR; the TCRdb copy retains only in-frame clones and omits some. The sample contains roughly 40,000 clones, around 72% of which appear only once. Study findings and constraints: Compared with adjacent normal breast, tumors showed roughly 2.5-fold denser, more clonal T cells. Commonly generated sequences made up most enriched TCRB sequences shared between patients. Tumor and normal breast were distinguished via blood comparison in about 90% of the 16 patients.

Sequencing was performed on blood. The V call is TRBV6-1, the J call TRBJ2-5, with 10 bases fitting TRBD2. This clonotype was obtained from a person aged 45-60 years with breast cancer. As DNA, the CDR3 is TGTGCCAGCAGTGTCCTAGCGGGGGCGTACCAAGAGACCCAGTACTTC. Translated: CASSVLAGAYQETQYF.